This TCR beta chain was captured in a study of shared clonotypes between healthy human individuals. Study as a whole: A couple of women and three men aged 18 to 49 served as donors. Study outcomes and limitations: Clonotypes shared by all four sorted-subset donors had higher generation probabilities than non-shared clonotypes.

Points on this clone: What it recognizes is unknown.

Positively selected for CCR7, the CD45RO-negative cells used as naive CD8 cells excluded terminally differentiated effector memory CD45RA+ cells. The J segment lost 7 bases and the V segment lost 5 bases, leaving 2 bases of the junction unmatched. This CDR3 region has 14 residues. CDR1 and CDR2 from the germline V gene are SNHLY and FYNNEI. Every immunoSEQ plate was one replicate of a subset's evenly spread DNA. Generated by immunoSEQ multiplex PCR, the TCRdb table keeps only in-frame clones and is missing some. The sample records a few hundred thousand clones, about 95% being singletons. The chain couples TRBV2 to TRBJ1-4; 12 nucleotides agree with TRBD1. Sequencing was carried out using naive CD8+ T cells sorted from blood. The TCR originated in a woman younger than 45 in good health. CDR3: CASSPGQGAEKLFF. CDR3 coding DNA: TGTGCCAGCAGTCCGGGACAGGGGGCTGAAAAACTGTTTTTT.